The 10 T cell receptor beta chains below come from one sample, sequenced in a study of T cell responses to AZD1222 COVID-19 vaccine. The protocol was immunoSEQ multiplex PCR, while the TCRdb copy is restricted to in-frame clones and leaves out a portion. The sample yields about 120,000 clones, 85% to 90% seen once. Sequences were derived from peripheral blood, sampled on day 0 of AZD1222 vaccination. Source of these receptors: an adult in good health.

The chain is built from TRBV13 and TRBJ2-5; possible D gene TRBD2, 5 bases. V lost 5 bases to trimming and J lost 5 bases, with 9 bases between them. This CDR3 spans 12 amino acids. The germline V gene encodes CDR1 PRHDT and CDR2 FYEKMQ (reference sequence). The chain's CDR3 is CASSPRRETQYF. The CDR3 region has the DNA TGTGCCAGCAGCCCTAGGAGGGAGACCCAGTACTTC.

The chain recombines TRBV6-5 with TRBJ1-1, with D unresolved. V was cut by 5 bases and J by 5 bases, with 12 bases left in between. Per germline, CDR1 MNHEY and CDR2 SVGAGI. CDR3 size: 13 residues. The CDR3, as DNA: TGTGCCAGCAGTCTCATGGTGGAGACTGAAGCTTTCTTT. Translating it yields CASSLMVETEAFF.

This chain links TRBV3-1 (or the pseudogene TRBV3-2) with TRBJ1-1; TRBD1 is a possible D gene (5 bases). Looked up from germline, CDR1 is LGHDT and CDR2 is YNNKEL (reference sequence). Trimming shortened V by 6 bases and J by 5 bases, and 13 bases separated the two germline ends. The length of the CDR3 is 13 residues. CDR3 coding DNA: TGTGCCAGCAGACGCACCCCAGGGACTGAAGCTTTCTTT. Its translation: CASRRTPGTEAFF.

The genes are TRBV4-1 and TRBJ1-2; D gene unclear. This CDR3 has 15 residues. V was trimmed by 0 bases and J by 5 bases, leaving 13 bases between them. In germline, CDR1 is MGHRA, CDR2 YSYEKL. CDR3: CASSQEIGQLYGYTF. The DNA of the CDR3 is TGCGCCAGCAGCCAAGAAATCGGGCAGCTTTATGGCTACACCTTC.

The CDR3 nucleotides read TGTGCCAGCAGCTTAGGCCCAGAGGGGGCGAGTGAAAAACTGTTTTTT. Protein product: CASSLGPEGASEKLFF. The rearrangement uses TRBV7-2 and TRBJ1-4; TRBD1 agrees at 7 bases. CDR1 SGHTA and CDR2 FQGNSA come from the germline V gene. The length of the CDR3 is 16 residues. V was pared by 1 base and J by 7 bases, with 9 bases of the junction left unmatched.

This chain uses TRBV18 with TRBJ2-7, with no clear D. This CDR3 is built from 11 residues. From germline, CDR1 is KGHSH and CDR2 LQKENI. Trimming removed 3 bases from V and 5 bases from J, with 5 bases in between. CDR3 residues: CASSPGHEQYF. The DNA for the CDR3 is TGTGCCAGCTCACCTGGCCACGAGCAGTACTTC.

The CDR3 DNA follows: TGTGCCAGCAGCACCGCCCAGGGCCTATTTAACTATGGCTACACCTTC. This sequence encodes CASSTAQGLFNYGYTF. The chain uses TRBV7-3 and TRBJ1-2; D possibly corresponds to TRBD1 (5 bases). Germline V gene sequence: CDR1 SGHTA, CDR2 FQGTGA. This CDR3 has 16 residues. V shed 5 bases and J shed 1 base, with 17 bases lying between them. The full variable domain, completed using reference TRBV7-3 and TRBJ1-2, is GAGVSQTPSNKVTEKGKYVELRCDPISGHTALYWYRQSLGQGPEFLIYFQGTGAADDSGLPNDRFFAVRPEGSVSTLKIQRTERGDSAVYLCASSTAQGLFNYGYTFGSGTRLTVV.

This chain joins TRBV9 and TRBJ2-7, with D perhaps matching TRBD1 or TRBD2 (6 bases each). Per germline, CDR1 SGDLS and CDR2 YYNGEE. The CDR3 is 13 amino acids. Trimming left V 4 bases short and J 6 bases short, with 14 bases between. In DNA form, the CDR3 reads TGTGCCAGCAGCCTTTCATCGGGGGCCGAGCAGTACTTC. This gives the protein CASSLSSGAEQYF.

The chain joins TRBV6-5 to TRBJ1-2, with D possibly TRBD1 on 6 matching bases. Germline V gives CDR1 MNHEY, CDR2 SVGAGI. V was pared by 0 bases and J by 4 bases, with 15 bases between. The CDR3 is made up of 16 amino acids. CDR3 sequence (DNA): TGTGCCAGCAGTTACTCGACTCAGGGGCCCGGCTATGGCTACACCTTC. Its translation is CASSYSTQGPGYGYTF.

The chain joins TRBV14 to TRBJ1-1, with D unclear. Trimming pared 4 bases from V and 1 base from J, leaving 7 bases between. This CDR3 spans 13 amino acids. Looked up from germline, CDR1 is SGHDN and CDR2 is FVKESK. The CDR3 here is CASSRQENTEAFF. The CDR3 DNA is TGTGCCAGCAGCCGGCAGGAGAACACTGAAGCTTTCTTT.